This TCR beta chain is from a study of the immune and genomic landscape of osteosarcoma. Study-wide context: The cohort was enriched for poor-risk osteosarcoma.

Regarding this clone: No antigen is known for it.

The germline V gene has CDR1 SEHNR and CDR2 FQNEAQ (reference sequence). The V and J ends lost 0 bases and 4 bases respectively, with 7 bases between them. This CDR3 has 14 amino acids. Sequenced by immunoSEQ multiplex PCR; TCRdb stores in-frame clones only, minus some. The repertoire holds roughly 1,300 clones, with approximately 74% as singletons. General study points: A single dominant hyperexpanded clone appeared in five cases, each with <100 clonotypes. Productive clonality was low overall, averaging roughly 0.087, maximum 0.3 to 0.35.

The receptor's source is a man younger than 35 with osteosarcoma. The rearrangement joins TRBV7-9 to TRBJ2-1; the D is unclear. The material sequenced was tumor tissue from a local recurrence in the skull. Here the CDR3 reads CASSLAIGYNEQFF. DNA for the CDR3: TGTGCCAGCAGCTTAGCGATTGGTTACAATGAGCAGTTCTTC.